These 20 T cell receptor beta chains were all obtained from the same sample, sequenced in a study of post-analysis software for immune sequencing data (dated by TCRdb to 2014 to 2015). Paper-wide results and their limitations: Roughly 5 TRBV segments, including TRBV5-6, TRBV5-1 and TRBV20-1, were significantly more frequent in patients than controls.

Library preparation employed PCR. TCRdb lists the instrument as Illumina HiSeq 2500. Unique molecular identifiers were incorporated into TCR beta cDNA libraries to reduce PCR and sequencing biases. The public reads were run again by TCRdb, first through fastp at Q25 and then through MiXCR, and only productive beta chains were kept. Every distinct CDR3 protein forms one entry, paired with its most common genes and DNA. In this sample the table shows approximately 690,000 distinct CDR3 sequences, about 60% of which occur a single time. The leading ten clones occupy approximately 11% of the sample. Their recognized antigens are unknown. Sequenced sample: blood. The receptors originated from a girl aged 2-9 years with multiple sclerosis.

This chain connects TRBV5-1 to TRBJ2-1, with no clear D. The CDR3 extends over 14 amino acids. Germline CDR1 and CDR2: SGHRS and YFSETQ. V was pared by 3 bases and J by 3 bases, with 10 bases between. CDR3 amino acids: CASSSVWIYNEQFF. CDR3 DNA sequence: TGCGCCAGCAGCTCGGTATGGATCTACAATGAGCAGTTCTTC.

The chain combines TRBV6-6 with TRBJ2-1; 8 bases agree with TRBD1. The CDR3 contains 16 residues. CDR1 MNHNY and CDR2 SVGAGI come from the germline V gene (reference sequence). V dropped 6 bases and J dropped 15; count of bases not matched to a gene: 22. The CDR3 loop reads CASSLLGQGASVRLFF. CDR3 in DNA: TGTGCCAGCAGCCTTTTGGGGCAGGGGGCTTCCGTTCGCCTGTTCTTC.

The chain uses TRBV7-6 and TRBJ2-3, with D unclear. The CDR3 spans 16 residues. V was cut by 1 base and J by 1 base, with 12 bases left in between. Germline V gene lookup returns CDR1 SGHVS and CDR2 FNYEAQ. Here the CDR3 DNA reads TGTGCCAGCAGCTTAGGGCCACAGAGTCGCACAGATACGCAGTATTTT. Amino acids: CASSLGPQSRTDTQYF.

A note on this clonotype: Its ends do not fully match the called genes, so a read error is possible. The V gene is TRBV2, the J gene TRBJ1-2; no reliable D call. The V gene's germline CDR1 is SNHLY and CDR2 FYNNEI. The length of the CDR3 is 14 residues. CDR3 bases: TGTGCCAGCAGTGAGGCCAATACGAACTGTGGCTACACCTTC. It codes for CASSEANTNCGYTF.

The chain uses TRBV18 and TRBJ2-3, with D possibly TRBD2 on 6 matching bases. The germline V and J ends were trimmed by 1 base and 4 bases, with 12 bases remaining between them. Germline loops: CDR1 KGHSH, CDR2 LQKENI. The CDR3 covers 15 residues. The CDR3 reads CASSPQGTPSDTQYF. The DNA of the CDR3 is TGTGCCAGCTCACCACAAGGGACTCCTTCAGATACGCAGTATTTT.

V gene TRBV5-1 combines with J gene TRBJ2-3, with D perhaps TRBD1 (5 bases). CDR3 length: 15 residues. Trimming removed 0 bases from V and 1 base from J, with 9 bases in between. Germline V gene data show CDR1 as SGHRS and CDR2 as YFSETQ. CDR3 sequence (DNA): TGCGCCAGCAGCTTGGCCAGGGCCGGCACAGATACGCAGTATTTT. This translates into CASSLARAGTDTQYF.

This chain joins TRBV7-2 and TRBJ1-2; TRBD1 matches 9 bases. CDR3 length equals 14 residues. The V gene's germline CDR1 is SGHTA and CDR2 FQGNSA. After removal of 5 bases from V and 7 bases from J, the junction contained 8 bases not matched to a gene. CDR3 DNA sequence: TGTGCCAGCAGCATTGATACAGGGGGCCGTGGCTACACCTTC. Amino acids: CASSIDTGGRGYTF.

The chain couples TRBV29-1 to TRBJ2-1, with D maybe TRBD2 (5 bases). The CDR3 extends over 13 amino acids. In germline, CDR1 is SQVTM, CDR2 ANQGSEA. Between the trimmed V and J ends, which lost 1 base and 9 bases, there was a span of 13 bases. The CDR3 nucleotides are TGCAGCGTTGAAGGAGCGGAAGTGGGTGAGCAGTTCTTC. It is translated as CSVEGAEVGEQFF.

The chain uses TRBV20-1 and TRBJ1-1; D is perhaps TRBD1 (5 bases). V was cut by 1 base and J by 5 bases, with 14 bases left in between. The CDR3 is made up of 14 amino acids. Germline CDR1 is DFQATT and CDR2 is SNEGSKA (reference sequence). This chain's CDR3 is CSARVGGVRTEAFF. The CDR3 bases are TGCAGTGCTAGAGTAGGAGGGGTGAGGACTGAAGCTTTCTTT.

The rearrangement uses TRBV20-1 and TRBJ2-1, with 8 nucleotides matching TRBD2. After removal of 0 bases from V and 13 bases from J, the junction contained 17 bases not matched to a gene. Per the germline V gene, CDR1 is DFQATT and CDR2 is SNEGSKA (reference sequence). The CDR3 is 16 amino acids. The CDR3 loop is CSARDSRRGVGETQFF. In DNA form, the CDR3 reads TGCAGTGCTAGAGATAGTAGGCGGGGGGTAGGGGAGACCCAGTTCTTC.

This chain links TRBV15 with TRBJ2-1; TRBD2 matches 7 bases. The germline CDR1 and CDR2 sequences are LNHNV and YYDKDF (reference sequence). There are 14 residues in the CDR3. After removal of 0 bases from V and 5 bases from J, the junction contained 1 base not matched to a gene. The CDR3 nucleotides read TGTGCCACCAGCAGAGACGGGGGGAACAATGAGCAGTTCTTC. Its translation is CATSRDGGNNEQFF. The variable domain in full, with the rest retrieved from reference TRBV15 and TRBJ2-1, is DAMVIQNPRYQVTQFGKPVTLSCSQTLNHNVMYWYQQKSSQAPKLLFHYYDKDFNNEADTPDNFQSRRPNTSFCFLDIRSPGLGDTAMYLCATSRDGGNNEQFFGPGTRLTVL.

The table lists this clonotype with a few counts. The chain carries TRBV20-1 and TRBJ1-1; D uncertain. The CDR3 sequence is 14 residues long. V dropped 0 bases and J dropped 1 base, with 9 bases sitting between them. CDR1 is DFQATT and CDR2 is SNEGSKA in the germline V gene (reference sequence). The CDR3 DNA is TGCAGTGCTAGAGATCGCCTGCAGAACACTGAAGCTTTCTTT. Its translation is CSARDRLQNTEAFF.

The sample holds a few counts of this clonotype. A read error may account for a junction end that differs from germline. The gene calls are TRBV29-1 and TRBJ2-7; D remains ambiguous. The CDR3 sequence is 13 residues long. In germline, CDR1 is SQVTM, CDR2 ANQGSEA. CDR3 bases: TGCAGTGTTGATGGGCCAAGCCCCTACGAGCAGTACTTC. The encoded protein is CSVDGPSPYEQYF.

Written as DNA, the CDR3 is TGCGCCAGCAGTGAAGGTCTGCGGTCTGGGGCCAACGTCCTGACTTTC. Protein product: CASSEGLRSGANVLTF. The chain couples TRBV10-2 to TRBJ2-6, with D uncertain. The CDR3 loop spans 16 amino acids. Per germline, CDR1 WSHSY and CDR2 SAAADI. Deletions cut 3 bases from V and 1 base from J, with 10 bases between.

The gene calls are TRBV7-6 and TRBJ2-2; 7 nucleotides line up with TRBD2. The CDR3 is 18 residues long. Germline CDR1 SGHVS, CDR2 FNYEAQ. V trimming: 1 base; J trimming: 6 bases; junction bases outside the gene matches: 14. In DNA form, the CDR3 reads TGTGCCAGCAGCTTAGGTTTCAGGGCGGGAGTAGGTCCCGGGGAGCTGTTTTTT. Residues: CASSLGFRAGVGPGELFF.

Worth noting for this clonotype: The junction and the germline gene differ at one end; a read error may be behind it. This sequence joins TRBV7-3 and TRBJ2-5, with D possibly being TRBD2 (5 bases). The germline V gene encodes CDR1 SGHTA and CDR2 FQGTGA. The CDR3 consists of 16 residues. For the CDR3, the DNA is TGTGCCAGCAGCCTAACGGGTAGCGTAGACCAAGAGACCCAGTACTTC. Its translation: CASSLTGSVDQETQYF.

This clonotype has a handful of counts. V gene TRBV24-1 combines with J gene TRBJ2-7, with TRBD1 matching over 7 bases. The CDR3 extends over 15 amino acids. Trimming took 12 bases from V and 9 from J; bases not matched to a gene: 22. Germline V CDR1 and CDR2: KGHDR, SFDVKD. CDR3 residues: CAPLTSGTEVRGQYF. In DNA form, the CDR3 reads TGTGCCCCGTTAACCTCCGGGACAGAAGTACGAGGGCAGTACTTC.

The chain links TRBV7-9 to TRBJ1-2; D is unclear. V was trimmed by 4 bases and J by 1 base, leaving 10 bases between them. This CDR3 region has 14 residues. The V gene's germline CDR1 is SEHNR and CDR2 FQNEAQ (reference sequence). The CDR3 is CASSSDPINYGYTF. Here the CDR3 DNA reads TGTGCCAGCAGCTCAGATCCTATTAACTATGGCTACACCTTC.

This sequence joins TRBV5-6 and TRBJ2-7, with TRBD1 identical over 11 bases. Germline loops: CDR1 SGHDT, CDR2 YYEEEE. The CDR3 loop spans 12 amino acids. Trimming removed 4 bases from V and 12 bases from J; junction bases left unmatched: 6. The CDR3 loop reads CASSPRDRGSYF. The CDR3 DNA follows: TGTGCCAGCAGCCCCCGGGACAGGGGGTCGTACTTC.

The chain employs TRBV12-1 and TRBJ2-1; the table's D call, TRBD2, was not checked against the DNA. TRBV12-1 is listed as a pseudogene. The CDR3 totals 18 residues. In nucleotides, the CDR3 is TGTGCCAGCAGCTTTCGAGTAGCGGGAGGGCCGAGGTACAATGAGCAGTTCTTC. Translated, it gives CASSFRVAGGPRYNEQFF.